Listed here are 32 T cell receptor beta chains from one sample, sequenced in a study of CD8+ T cells in alopecia areata. Treatment indicated: oral pan-JAK inhibitor, 5-10 mg twice daily. Reverse transcription of extracted RNA yielded cDNA, which provided the sequencing template. Sequencing used immunoSEQ multiplex PCR; TCRdb keeps in-frame clones, though not all of them. The sample has roughly 200,000 clones; less than 70% are singletons. This specimen consisted of CD8+ T cells sorted from blood, obtained at week 24, from a patient treated with tofacitinib. These receptors originate from a human donor with alopecia areata.

This clone has a handful of counts. The sample has other DNA sequences that encode this CDR3 too. The V gene is TRBV29-1, the J gene TRBJ2-7; no reliable D call. Germline V CDR1 and CDR2: SQVTM, ANQGSEA. V gave up 0 bases and J gave up 1 base, with 1 base separating them. The CDR3 sequence is 11 residues long. The CDR3 nucleotides read TGCAGCGTTGAAGATTCCTACGAGCAGTACTTC. This translates into CSVEDSYEQYF.

V gene TRBV29-1 combines with J gene TRBJ1-2; possible D gene TRBD1, 6 bases. Germline assignment: CDR1 SQVTM and CDR2 ANQGSEA. Trimming shortened V by 3 bases and J by 1 base, and 15 bases separated the two germline ends. The CDR3 has 15 amino acids. This CDR3 is CSVEFRQDVNYGYTF. CDR3 sequence (DNA): TGCAGCGTTGAGTTTCGACAGGATGTTAACTATGGCTACACCTTC.

On this clone: At one boundary the junction diverges from the germline segment, which might be a read error. The V and J genes are TRBV7-9 and TRBJ2-1; D gene unclear. The CDR3 contains 13 residues. Germline V gives CDR1 SEHNR, CDR2 FQNEAQ (reference sequence). CDR3 sequence: CASSQSLNNEQFF. The CDR3 nucleotides read TGCGCCAGCAGCCAATCGTTGAACAATGAGCAGTTCTTC.

The chain is built from TRBV15 and TRBJ1-2; D may be TRBD1 (5 bases). Germline V CDR1 and CDR2: LNHNV, YYDKDF (reference sequence). This CDR3 spans 12 amino acids. V was cut by 5 bases and J by 8 bases, with 12 bases left in between. The CDR3 coding sequence is TGTGCCACCAGCTCCTTGTCAGGGGGCTACACCTTC. It yields the protein CATSSLSGGYTF.

The rearrangement joins TRBV6-5 to TRBJ2-2; possibly TRBD1 or TRBD2 for D (6 bases each). The CDR3 is 14 amino acids. Trimming shortened V by 3 bases and J by 7 bases, and 12 bases separated the two germline ends. Germline CDR1 reads MNHEY; CDR2 reads SVGAGI. The CDR3 nucleotides read TGTGCCAGCAGTTATTCGGGGGCGAGCGGGGAGCTGTTTTTT. Translated: CASSYSGASGELFF.

CDR3 DNA: TGTGCCTGGAGTCGTCTAGCGGGGTATGATACGCAGTATTTT. This sequence encodes CAWSRLAGYDTQYF. The chain couples TRBV30 to TRBJ2-3; 9 bases are a match to TRBD2. V trimming: 2 bases; J trimming: 6 bases; junction bases outside the gene matches: 6. The germline gives CDR1 GTSNPN, CDR2 SVGIG (reference sequence). This CDR3 is 14 amino acids long.

This chain links TRBV14 with TRBJ1-2; 8 nucleotides align to TRBD1. Looked up from germline, CDR1 is SGHDN and CDR2 is FVKESK. V lost 1 base to trimming and J lost 5 bases; unmatched junction nucleotides: 3. The CDR3 covers 14 residues. CDR3 DNA sequence: TGTGCCAGCAGCCAAGCCAGGGGGCCATATGGCTACACCTTC. This gives the protein CASSQARGPYGYTF.

The CDR3 loop is CASSASSADTQYF. In nucleotides, the CDR3 is TGTGCCAGCAGCGCCTCCTCGGCAGATACGCAGTATTTT. The J gene is TRBJ2-3, the V gene TRBV7-9; D remains unclear. Germline V gene lookup returns CDR1 SEHNR and CDR2 FQNEAQ (reference sequence). The CDR3 extends over 13 amino acids. V was cut by 5 bases and J by 4 bases, with 10 bases left in between.

The CDR3 nucleotides read TGTGCCAGCAGCTTAATCAGGGTTGAGACCCAGTACTTC. As protein: CASSLIRVETQYF. The gene calls are TRBV7-2 and TRBJ2-5; D may be TRBD1 (5 bases). V was trimmed by 2 bases and J by 5 bases, leaving 9 bases between them. This CDR3 is built from 13 residues. CDR1 and CDR2 from the germline V gene are SGHTA and FQGNSA.

The V and J genes are TRBV7-2 and TRBJ2-5; tentative D call: TRBD2 (7 bases). Deletions cut 5 bases from V and 4 bases from J, with 14 bases between. Germline V gene lookup returns CDR1 SGHTA and CDR2 FQGNSA. The length of the CDR3 is 14 residues. The CDR3 here is CASSDGGLSETQYF. CDR3 coding DNA: TGTGCCAGCAGCGACGGGGGGCTGTCAGAGACCCAGTACTTC.

The rearrangement links TRBV9 to TRBJ1-2; D remains ambiguous. Between the trimmed V and J ends, which lost 4 bases and 1 base, there was a span of 11 bases. Germline V gene sequence: CDR1 SGDLS, CDR2 YYNGEE. The CDR3 is made up of 14 amino acids. This chain's CDR3 is CASSSAGINYGYTF. The DNA of the CDR3 is TGTGCCAGCAGCTCTGCGGGGATTAACTATGGCTACACCTTC.

The V call is TRBV30, the J call TRBJ2-2; D remains ambiguous. The germline gives CDR1 GTSNPN, CDR2 SVGIG (reference sequence). V was pared by 1 base and J by 2 bases, with 2 bases between. The CDR3 covers 12 residues. The CDR3 loop reads CAWSDNTGELFF. CDR3 DNA: TGTGCCTGGAGTGATAACACCGGGGAGCTGTTTTTT.

J is TRBJ2-3 and V is TRBV29-1; 12 nucleotides match TRBD2. This CDR3 region has 15 residues. Germline V gene lookup returns CDR1 SQVTM and CDR2 ANQGSEA. With V trimmed by 4 bases and J by 5 bases, 7 bases remained unmatched. The CDR3 loop reads CSVVRLAGVKDTQYF. DNA of the CDR3: TGCAGCGTTGTTAGACTAGCGGGGGTTAAAGATACGCAGTATTTT.

This clone showed up just a few times. Written as DNA, the CDR3 is TGCGCCAGCAGCTTGGGGGCATCGGACGAGCAGTACTTC. Translating gives CASSLGASDEQYF. This chain connects TRBV5-1 to TRBJ2-7; D unclear. The germline V gene encodes CDR1 SGHRS and CDR2 YFSETQ. V dropped 0 bases and J dropped 5 bases, with 9 bases sitting between them. CDR3 length equals 13 residues.

J is TRBJ1-6 and V is TRBV5-6; D not certain. The CDR3 has 15 amino acids. Trimming stripped 0 bases from V and 10 bases from J, with 14 bases between. Looked up from germline, CDR1 is SGHDT and CDR2 is YYEEEE. In DNA, the CDR3 is TGTGCCAGCAGCTTGGCCTTTGCGGAACAGTCACCCCTCCACTTT. Amino acids: CASSLAFAEQSPLHF.

This chain joins TRBV13 and TRBJ1-1; tentative D call: TRBD1 (5 bases). Germline V gives CDR1 PRHDT, CDR2 FYEKMQ (reference sequence). The CDR3 extends over 16 amino acids. V lost 5 bases and J lost 3, with 19 bases in between. CDR3 DNA: TGTGCCAGCAGCCCAGGCTTCGGGGAAGGGGACACTGAAGCTTTCTTT. Amino acids: CASSPGFGEGDTEAFF.

The genes are TRBV9 and TRBJ2-3, with 8 bases fitting TRBD2. The CDR3 length is 16 residues. V lost 1 base, J lost 5 bases, and 9 bases stayed unmatched. Germline values: CDR1 SGDLS, CDR2 YYNGEE. The CDR3 loop is CASSVISGGPLDTQYF. For the CDR3, the DNA is TGTGCCAGCAGCGTAATATCGGGGGGGCCTCTAGATACGCAGTATTTT. Full variable domain (remainder filled in from reference TRBV9 and TRBJ2-3): DSGVTQTPKHLITATGQRVTLRCSPRSGDLSVYWYQQSLDQGLQFLIQYYNGEERAKGNILERFSAQQFPDLHSELNLSSLELGDSALYFCASSVISGGPLDTQYFGPGTRLTVL.

J is TRBJ1-2 and V is TRBV7-9; D gene unclear. Germline assignment: CDR1 SEHNR and CDR2 FQNEAQ (reference sequence). This CDR3 is built from 15 residues. V was clipped by 1 base and J by 8 bases, with 17 bases between them. The CDR3 DNA follows: TGTGCCAGCAGCTTAGTTCAGGCCACCGGCGGAGGCTACACCTTC. This encodes CASSLVQATGGGYTF.

This clone has just a few counts. CDR3 sequence reads: CSVDVTEAFF. The DNA for the CDR3 is TGCAGCGTTGATGTGACTGAAGCTTTCTTT. The V gene is TRBV29-1, the J gene TRBJ1-1; D gene uncertain. CDR3 length: 10 residues. Germline V lookup: CDR1 SQVTM, CDR2 ANQGSEA. Trimming shortened V by 3 bases and J by 5 bases, and 4 bases separated the two germline ends. Combining the CDR3 with reference TRBV29-1 and TRBJ1-1 gives the whole variable domain SAVISQKPSRDICQRGTSLTIQCQVDSQVTMMFWYRQQPGQSLTLIATANQGSEATYESGFVIDKFPISRPNLTFSTLTVSNMSPEDSSIYLCSVDVTEAFFGQGTRLTVV.

The rearrangement uses TRBV4-3 and TRBJ1-2, with D perhaps TRBD1 (6 bases). V was clipped by 3 bases and J by 1 base, with 12 bases between them. This CDR3 has 15 amino acids. Germline V gene lookup returns CDR1 LGHNA and CDR2 YSLEER. This chain's CDR3 is CASSQTFRGNYGYTF. The DNA of the CDR3 is TGCGCCAGCAGCCAGACTTTCAGGGGTAACTATGGCTACACCTTC.

The genes are TRBV30 and TRBJ1-4, with a possible D match to TRBD1 (5 bases). V shed 7 bases and J shed 3 bases, with 18 bases lying between them. Germline V gene lookup returns CDR1 GTSNPN and CDR2 SVGIG (reference sequence). This CDR3 region has 15 residues. CDR3 in amino acids: CALKTRDGPNEKLFF. The CDR3 DNA follows: TGTGCCTTGAAAACCCGGGACGGGCCTAATGAAAAACTGTTTTTT.

The rearrangement joins TRBV29-1 to TRBJ1-2, with TRBD1 matching 10 bases. V shed 4 bases, J shed 2 bases, and the junction held 19 bases outside the gene matches. The CDR3 is 19 residues long. Germline CDR1 is SQVTM and CDR2 is ANQGSEA. The CDR3 protein is CSVVARDRGTKGQNYGYTF. The CDR3 nucleotides read TGCAGCGTTGTGGCCCGGGACAGGGGAACAAAAGGGCAGAACTATGGCTACACCTTC.

This clone showed up just once. The chain combines TRBV30 with TRBJ2-2; 11 positions match TRBD1. This CDR3 region has 16 residues. V shed 4 bases, J shed 1 base, and the junction held 5 bases outside the gene matches. Germline CDR1 reads GTSNPN; CDR2 reads SVGIG (reference sequence). The CDR3 DNA follows: TGTGCCTGGATGGGACAGGGGGTGGTGAACACCGGGGAGCTGTTTTTT. It specifies CAWMGQGVVNTGELFF.

This chain joins TRBV30 and TRBJ2-7; 7 bases fit TRBD1. CDR1 is GTSNPN and CDR2 is SVGIG in the germline V gene (reference sequence). Unmatched junction bases numbered 13, after V lost 2 bases and J lost 6 bases. This CDR3 contains 15 residues. The CDR3 nucleotides are TGTGCCTGGAGTCTAGACGAGGGGGCTGGGGCCGAGCAGTACTTC. Its translation: CAWSLDEGAGAEQYF.

The V and J genes are TRBV7-8 and TRBJ2-1; 10 nucleotides agree with TRBD2. Trimming at V came to 2 bases and at J to 10 bases, leaving 8 bases not matched to a gene. The CDR3 is 15 residues long. The germline V gene has CDR1 SGHVS and CDR2 FQNEAQ. The CDR3 coding sequence is TGTGCCAGCAGCTTACTGTCTAGCGGGGGTGGCGAGCAGTTCTTC. It encodes CASSLLSSGGGEQFF.

This clone has just a few counts. V and J are TRBV30 and TRBJ2-1; no firm D call. The CDR3 sequence is 11 residues long. V lost 0 bases and J 5 bases, leaving 2 bases between the germline ends. Germline V CDR1 and CDR2: GTSNPN, SVGIG (reference sequence). The CDR3: CAWSVNNEQFF. The DNA for the CDR3 is TGTGCCTGGAGTGTAAACAATGAGCAGTTCTTC.

This clone was detected a few times. The chain has TRBV27 and TRBJ2-3; D remains unclear. The ends were cut back, 6 bases at V and 6 bases at J, with 10 bases in the middle. This CDR3 has 12 amino acids. Germline CDR1 reads MNHEY; CDR2 reads SMNVEV (reference sequence). CDR3 in DNA: TGTGCCAGCAGCCCGCCCGGGGATACGCAGTATTTT. Its translation is CASSPPGDTQYF.

This clone was counted a few times. The chain combines TRBV7-6 with TRBJ2-7; 10 bases fit TRBD1. The CDR3 has 18 residues. After removal of 4 bases from V and 6 bases from J, the junction contained 18 bases not matched to a gene. Germline CDR1 reads SGHVS; CDR2 reads FNYEAQ. CDR3: CASSSNPKAHRDRGEQYF. CDR3 DNA sequence: TGTGCCAGCAGCTCGAACCCGAAAGCACACCGGGACAGGGGCGAGCAGTACTTC.

V and J are TRBV13 and TRBJ1-6; D is possibly TRBD1 (6 bases). Trimming removed 2 bases from V and 3 bases from J, with 8 bases in between. This CDR3 has 15 residues. Looked up from germline, CDR1 is PRHDT and CDR2 is FYEKMQ (reference sequence). The CDR3 loop reads CASSLRGVYNSPLHF. The CDR3 nucleotides are TGTGCCAGCAGCTTAAGGGGGGTCTATAATTCACCCCTCCACTTT.

This clone was seen a few times. This chain joins TRBV2 and TRBJ2-1; no firm D call. The CDR3 has 12 residues. The V end lost 5 bases, the J end lost 6 bases, and 8 bases lay between the germline ends. Germline V CDR1 and CDR2: SNHLY, FYNNEI. CDR3 bases: TGTGCCAGCAGTCCCAACCTCAATGAGCAGTTCTTC. Its translation is CASSPNLNEQFF.

This clone was observed a handful of times. The sample has other DNA sequences that encode this CDR3 too. V gene TRBV9 combines with J gene TRBJ1-1, with D unclear. Germline CDR1 and CDR2: SGDLS and YYNGEE. CDR3 length equals 13 residues. V lost 3 bases and J lost 2, with 8 bases in between. The CDR3 DNA reads as TGTGCCAGCAGCGGGGGTACAAACACTGAAGCTTTCTTT. The encoded protein is CASSGGTNTEAFF.

In regard to this clone: The same CDR3 is also encoded by other DNA sequences in this sample. The chain employs TRBV25-1 and TRBJ2-7; D may be TRBD1 (6 bases). This CDR3 spans 11 amino acids. Germline assignment: CDR1 MGHDK and CDR2 SYGVNS. V was trimmed by 6 bases and J by 4 bases, leaving 7 bases between them. The CDR3 here is CASRQGYEQYF. CDR3 in DNA: TGTGCCAGCAGACAGGGATACGAGCAGTACTTC.